This record covers a single TCR beta chain. There are 14 residues in the CDR3. Germline assignment: CDR1 LGHNA and CDR2 YNFKEQ. The V end was cut by 5 bases, the J end by 0 bases, with 10 bases between. The data are from a study of shared clonotypes between healthy human individuals. Method: immunoSEQ multiplex PCR; TCRdb's copy keeps in-frame clones and lacks some. The sample lists about 1.1 million clones, roughly 74% occurring once. The TCR was taken from a man aged 18 to 29 in good health. Some clones in this sample may be carry-over from other donors' samples. The sequenced sample was memory CD4+ T cells from PBMCs. Subset described: CD45RA-negative fraction. The V gene is TRBV4-2, the J gene TRBJ2-5; D remains unclear. The CDR3 nucleotides read TGTGCCAGCAGCTTGAGTCAGAACCAAGAGACCCAGTACTTC. Residues: CASSLSQNQETQYF.